This T cell receptor (beta chain) was captured by sequencing in a study of cytomegalovirus exposure and HLA in healthy donors. Overall study: The study's early data release held approximately 91 million unique TCRs from HLA-typed donors.

As for this clone: Antigen: not known.

Amplification used 60 Vbeta primers and 13 Jbeta primers. The table came from immunoSEQ multiplex PCR; TCRdb's copy has only in-frame clones and leaves some out. The sample lists about 140,000 clones; approximately 71% were seen once. The CDR3 is 18 amino acids. The germline gives CDR1 SGHTA, CDR2 FQGNSA. Trimming shortened V by 1 base and J by 2 bases, and 20 bases separated the two germline ends. Study-wide findings and caveats: Analyzed later, association rates of TCRs varied across HLA loci, with DRB1 most and HLA-C fewest. The study dropped some indistinguishable V segments, TRBV6-2 and TRBV6-3 among them. Looking again later, the authors saw that most CMV-associated TCR beta chains seemed HLA-restricted.

The sequence was obtained from a man aged 18 to 30 in good health and CMV-seropositive. The chain combines TRBV7-2 with TRBJ1-1; perhaps TRBD1 as D (6 bases). The sample consisted of PBMCs. The CDR3 spells CASSLVYVQGKINTEAFF. In DNA, the CDR3 is TGTGCCAGCAGCTTAGTATACGTGCAGGGGAAGATAAACACTGAAGCTTTCTTT.